This paragraph covers one TCR beta chain sequence. Data came from immunoSEQ multiplex PCR; TCRdb stores just in-frame clones and leaves some out. The table lists under 70,000 clones, around 86% of them singletons. This sample is drawn from a study of blood T cell repertoires in COVID-19. Germline-derived CDR1 and CDR2 are MGHDK and SYGVNS. This CDR3 comprises 13 residues. Trimming shortened V by 9 bases and J by 2 bases, and 14 bases separated the two germline ends. J is TRBJ2-7 and V is TRBV25-1; a possible D gene is TRBD2 (6 bases). Sample: peripheral blood. The origin of this receptor is a woman between 18 and 29 years old with acute or convalescent COVID-19. The CDR3 is CASRGTETYEQYF. CDR3 bases: TGTGCCAGTAGAGGGACTGAGACCTACGAGCAGTACTTC.